This T cell receptor (beta chain) was documented in a study of blood T cell repertoires in COVID-19. CDR1 and CDR2 from the germline V gene are SGHVS and FQNEAQ. V lost 6 bases and J lost 4, with 15 bases in between. The length of the CDR3 is 14 residues. Profiled with immunoSEQ multiplex PCR; TCRdb holds only in-frame clones, not every one. This repertoire shows about 140,000 clones, about 90% found once; its top ten account for about 10%. The sample consisted of peripheral blood. The sequence was obtained from a woman aged 80 or over with acute or convalescent COVID-19. This sequence joins TRBV7-8 and TRBJ2-5, with a weak D call TRBD2 (6 bases). Here the CDR3 reads CASSYYGGIETQYF. CDR3 sequence (DNA): TGTGCCAGCAGTTACTATGGGGGGATAGAGACCCAGTACTTC.